A selection of T cell receptor beta chains follows, all from one sample in a study of HIV-infected patients and healthy controls. TCRdb recomputed calls from the 5' RACE reads with MiXCR, one row per CDR3 protein. The sample records around 11,000 distinct CDR3 sequences, 10% being singletons. The source material was blood, sampled before antiretroviral therapy. The source is an adult with HIV infection. Each CDR3 is given without its conserved first and last residue. Each record gives: CDR3 protein, V gene, J gene.

SPADSRSPDTQY	TRBV29-1	TRBJ2-3
ASSVRAGRDEQF	TRBV9	TRBJ2-1
ASSRMGPSNTEAF	TRBV7-2	TRBJ1-1
RVVTGENDEQF	TRBV29-1	TRBJ2-1
ASSPYSTDTQY	TRBV6-6	TRBJ2-3
SAIPVTEQY	TRBV20-1	TRBJ2-7
SVGGGLIDTEAF	TRBV29-1	TRBJ1-1
ASSPTTFQETQY	TRBV27	TRBJ2-5
SARDLSTGDNSPLH	TRBV20-1	TRBJ1-6
ASSLNSYNEQF	TRBV7-2	TRBJ2-1
ASTGGHQETQY	TRBV6-5	TRBJ2-5
AISGGLSTDTQY	TRBV10-3	TRBJ2-3
ASSQDRFGGRTGELF	TRBV4-3	TRBJ2-2
ASVFGRGLSGYT	TRBV12-3/TRBV12-4	TRBJ1-2
SAISPAGTGTEQY	TRBV20-1	TRBJ2-7
ATRVGGTEAF	TRBV6-1	TRBJ1-1
ASSLGGGPETQY	TRBV7-9	TRBJ2-5
ASSQDISDTDTQY	TRBV4-3	TRBJ2-3
ASSDGAADTQY	TRBV2	TRBJ2-3
ASSYLAGFSYEQY	TRBV6-6	TRBJ2-7
SVGLGLVHEQY	TRBV29-1	TRBJ2-7
ASSLAQAGEGNEQF	TRBV5-5	TRBJ2-1
ASTLTDTQY	TRBV12-3/TRBV12-4	TRBJ2-3
SATSLQSEGTDTQY	TRBV20-1	TRBJ2-3
ASSLIGTGPRYT	TRBV28	TRBJ1-2
ASSQEAGSGQPQH	TRBV4-2	TRBJ1-5
ASSAGGGSVETQY	TRBV7-3	TRBJ2-5
SRGSYNEQF	TRBV20-1	TRBJ2-1
AWSMGFADTQY	TRBV30	TRBJ2-3
ASSPSGGWPGELF	TRBV5-4	TRBJ2-2
ASSPASRPYEQY	TRBV5-4	TRBJ2-7
ASRAGAENNEQF	TRBV2	TRBJ2-1
ASSPVDVGFVGNTIY	TRBV7-2	TRBJ1-3
ASSSSSWGGTGELF	TRBV11-2	TRBJ2-2
AWGRLRVRSGANVLT	TRBV30	TRBJ2-6
ASSLVRDSSYEQY	TRBV5-6	TRBJ2-7